This TCR beta chain derives from a study of blood T cell repertoires in COVID-19 (TCRdb year 2020). About the full investigation: The collaborator samples originated in the United States, Italy and Spain and spanned the acute and convalescent phases of COVID-19. The prospective study material was composed of cDNA or gDNA derived from T cells, B-cell-depleted T cells, or PBMCs. The dataset comprised deeply sampled blood TCRbeta repertoires from subjects exposed to, actively infected with, or recovered from COVID-19. The repertoires were released in a freely available public database meant as a resource for research on the immune response to SARS-CoV-2. Samples came from the ongoing ImmuneRACE study (first 160 participants) plus 1,254 subjects from 6 global collaborators. Nearly every sample came with metadata listing a de-identified subject ID, COVID-19 status, age in years and sex. HLA class I and class II types, where available, came from metadata supplied by the sample provider rather than from assay-based typing. Results and caveats for the whole study, not just this receptor: How much clinical and demographic metadata was included differed by source and by participant, and the metadata was provided uncurated.

Trimming removed 2 bases from V and 0 bases from J, leaving 13 bases between the germline ends. Per the germline V gene, MNHNS is the CDR1 and SASEGT is the CDR2. The CDR3 has 16 amino acids, counting the end cysteine and phenylalanine. Only the CDR3 region is kept as DNA, spanning 48 bases read in frame from base 1. Whole blood was collected in K2EDTA tubes by collaborating institutions according to the institutions' own protocols. Collaborator samples were shipped for TCRbeta analysis as frozen whole blood, isolated PBMCs, or DNA extracted from either sample type. Concerning this clone itself: Its cognate antigen has yet to be identified. No base quality information exists; no much larger clone differs at one position.

TCRbeta CDR3 regions were amplified from genomic DNA by means of the immunoSEQ Assay, a bias-controlled multiplex PCR. The paper's processing steps were these. The number of nucleated cells in each sample was estimated from the amplification of reference gene primers within the assay. Sequence reads were collapsed and filtered to measure the absolute abundance of every unique TCRbeta CDR3 rearrangement. For each sample, productive Simpson clonality was calculated as the square root of Simpson's diversity index over productive rearrangements. TCRdb mirrors the immuneACCESS table, restricted to in-frame sequences. Some clones are absent from its copies; in checked studies, under half trace to an unresolved V gene, and the reason for the others is unknown. Clone size and V and J calls were adopted from that table, with D and trimming inferred from the DNA. This sample is represented by 150,000 to 160,000 clones; 80% to 90% of them were singletons. Roughly 15% of the sample is in the top ten clones.

The sequence links TRBV6-1 to TRBJ1-1; TRBD1 is perhaps the D gene, given 5 matching bases. Specimen: peripheral blood. This sequence was found in a woman between 35 and 50 years old with acute or convalescent COVID-19. CDR3 sequence: CASSELTALMNTEAFF. The sequenced DNA is TGTGCCAGCAGTGAACTGACAGCATTGATGAACACTGAAGCTTTCTTT.